Sequencing of this T cell receptor beta chain was carried out in a study of cytomegalovirus exposure and HLA in healthy donors. General study findings and limits: A prior analysis recorded that most TCR beta V segments were productive about 90% or about 30% of the time. The authors enumerated some 170 TCR beta chains as linked to cytomegalovirus.

Donors counted as nominally healthy when sampled, yet unrecorded immune exposures were likely. Comments on this clone: Antigen: not known.

V lost 3 bases to trimming and J lost 4 bases; unmatched junction nucleotides: 20. Germline V gene sequence: CDR1 GTSNPN, CDR2 SVGIG (reference sequence). The CDR3 loop spans 19 amino acids. The PCR used 60 Vbeta and 13 Jbeta primers. Original processing notes: In a later analysis, of tens of millions of unique beta chains, roughly 11 million appeared in at least two donors. Assay used: immunoSEQ multiplex PCR; TCRdb lists only in-frame clones, some missing. V and J calls and clone size are given by that table; D and trimming were obtained from the DNA. The repertoire shows about 58,000 clones; the top ten hold over 2%.

The receptor's source is a woman in her late teens or twenties in good health and CMV-seronegative. The sample comprised PBMCs. The chain recombines TRBV30 with TRBJ2-7, with TRBD1 matching over 11 bases. The CDR3 is CAWSGQGARAGARVYEQYF. The CDR3, as DNA: TGTGCCTGGAGCGGACAGGGGGCCCGCGCGGGAGCTAGGGTGTACGAGCAGTACTTC. The full variable domain, its missing parts supplied by reference TRBV30 and TRBJ2-7, is SQTIHQWPATLVQPVGSPLSLECTVEGTSNPNLYWYRQAAGRGLQLLFYSVGIGQISSEVPQNLSASRPQDRQFILSSKKLLLSDSGFYLCAWSGQGARAGARVYEQYFGPGTRLTVT.